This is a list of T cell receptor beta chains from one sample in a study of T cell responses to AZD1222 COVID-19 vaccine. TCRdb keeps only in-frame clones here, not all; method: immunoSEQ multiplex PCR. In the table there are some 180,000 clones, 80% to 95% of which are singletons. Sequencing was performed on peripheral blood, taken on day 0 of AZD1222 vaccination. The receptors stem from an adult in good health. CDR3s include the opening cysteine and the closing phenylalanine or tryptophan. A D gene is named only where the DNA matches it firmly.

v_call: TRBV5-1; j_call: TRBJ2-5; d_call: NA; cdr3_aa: CASSLVIGGPRETQYF
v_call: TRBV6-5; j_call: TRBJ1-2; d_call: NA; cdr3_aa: CASRQRRGSFSGYTF
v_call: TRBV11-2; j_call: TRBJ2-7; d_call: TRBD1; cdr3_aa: CASSILGQGIYEQYF
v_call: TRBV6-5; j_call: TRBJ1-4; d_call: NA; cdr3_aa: CASQGLTNEKLFF
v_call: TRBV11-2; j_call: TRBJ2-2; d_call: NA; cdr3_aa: CASSPVQVFSLTGELFF
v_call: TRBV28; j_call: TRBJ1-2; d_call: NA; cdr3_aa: CASSLAGRGYTF
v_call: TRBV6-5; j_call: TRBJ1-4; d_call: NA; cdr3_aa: CASNNNEKLFF
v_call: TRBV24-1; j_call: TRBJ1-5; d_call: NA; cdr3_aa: CATSDSRGNQPQHF
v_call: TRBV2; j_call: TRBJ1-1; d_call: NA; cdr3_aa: CASSTAFKAFF
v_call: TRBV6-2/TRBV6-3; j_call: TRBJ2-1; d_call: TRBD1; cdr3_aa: CASSFYRGHEQFF
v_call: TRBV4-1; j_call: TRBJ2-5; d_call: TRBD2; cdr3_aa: CASSPSGRGDQETQYF
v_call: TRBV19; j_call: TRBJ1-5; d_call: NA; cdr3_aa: CASSIGSASQPQHF
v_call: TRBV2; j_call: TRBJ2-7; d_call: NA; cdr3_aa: CASSEISLGGSPSYEQYF
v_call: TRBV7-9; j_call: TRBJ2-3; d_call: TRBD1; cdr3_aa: CASSITDRAWSDTQYF
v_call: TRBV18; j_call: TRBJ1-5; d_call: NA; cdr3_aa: CASSPSGRGNQPQHF
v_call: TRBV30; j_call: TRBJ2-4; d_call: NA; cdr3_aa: CAWRKTGAGDIQYF
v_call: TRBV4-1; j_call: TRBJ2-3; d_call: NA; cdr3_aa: CASSQVSGLGSTDTQYF
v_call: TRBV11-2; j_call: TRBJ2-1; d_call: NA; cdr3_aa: CASSFQGSNEQFF
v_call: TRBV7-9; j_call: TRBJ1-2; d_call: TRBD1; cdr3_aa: CASSPRQGLNYGYTF
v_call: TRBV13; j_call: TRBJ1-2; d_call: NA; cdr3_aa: CASSTWEVFSYTF
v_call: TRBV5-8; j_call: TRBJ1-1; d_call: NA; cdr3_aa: CASSPGHLEAFF
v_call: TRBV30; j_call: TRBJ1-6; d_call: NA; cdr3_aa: CAWSLGRSLHF
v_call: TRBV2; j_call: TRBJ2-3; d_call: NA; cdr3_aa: CASTLVRTDTQYF
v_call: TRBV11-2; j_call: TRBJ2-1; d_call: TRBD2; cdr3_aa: CASSLALAGPYNEQFF
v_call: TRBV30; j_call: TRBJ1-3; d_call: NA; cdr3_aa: CAWSVETIYF
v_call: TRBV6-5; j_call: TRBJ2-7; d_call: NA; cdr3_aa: CASTHTYEQYF
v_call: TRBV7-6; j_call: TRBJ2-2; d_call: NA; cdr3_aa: CASSLPQGQVSGELFF
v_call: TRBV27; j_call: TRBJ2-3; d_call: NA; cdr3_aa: CASSPRYGGTTDTQYF
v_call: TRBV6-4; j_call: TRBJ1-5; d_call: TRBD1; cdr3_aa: CASSQTGANQPQHF
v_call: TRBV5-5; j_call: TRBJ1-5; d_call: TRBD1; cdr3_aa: CASSFVTGGDQPQHF
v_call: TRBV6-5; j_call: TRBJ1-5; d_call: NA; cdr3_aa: CASSPLGPAGQPQHF
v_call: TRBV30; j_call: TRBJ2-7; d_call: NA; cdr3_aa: CAWSPQAVEQYF
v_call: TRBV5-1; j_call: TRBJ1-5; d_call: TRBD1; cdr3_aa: CASSRTGATDQPQHF
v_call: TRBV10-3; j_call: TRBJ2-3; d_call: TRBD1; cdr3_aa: CAISEQGAPTDTQYF
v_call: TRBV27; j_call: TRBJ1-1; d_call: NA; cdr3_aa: CASSLSVQGPEAFF
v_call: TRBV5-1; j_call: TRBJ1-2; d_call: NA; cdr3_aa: CASSLGTGLYGYTF
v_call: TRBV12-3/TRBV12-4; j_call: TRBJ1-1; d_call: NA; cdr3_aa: CASSLWLNTEAFF
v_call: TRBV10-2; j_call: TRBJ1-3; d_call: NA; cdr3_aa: CAFRGGAYAGNTIYF